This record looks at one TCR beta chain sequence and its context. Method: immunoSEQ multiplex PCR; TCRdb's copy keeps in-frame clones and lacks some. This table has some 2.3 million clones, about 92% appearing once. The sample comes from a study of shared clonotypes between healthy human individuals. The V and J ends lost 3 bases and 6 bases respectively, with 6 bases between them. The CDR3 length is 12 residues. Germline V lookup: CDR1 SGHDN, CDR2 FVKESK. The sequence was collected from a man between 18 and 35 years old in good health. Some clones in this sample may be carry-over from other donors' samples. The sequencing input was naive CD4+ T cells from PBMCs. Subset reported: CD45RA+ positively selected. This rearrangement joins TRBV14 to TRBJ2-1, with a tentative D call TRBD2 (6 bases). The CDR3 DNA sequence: TGTGCCAGCAGCCACGGGGGCAATGAGCAGTTCTTC. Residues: CASSHGGNEQFF. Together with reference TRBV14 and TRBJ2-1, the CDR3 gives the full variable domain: EAGVTQFPSHSVIEKGQTVTLRCDPISGHDNLYWYRRVMGKEIKFLLHFVKESKQDESGMPNNRFLAERTGGTYSTLKVQPAELEDSGVYFCASSHGGNEQFFGPGTRLTVL.